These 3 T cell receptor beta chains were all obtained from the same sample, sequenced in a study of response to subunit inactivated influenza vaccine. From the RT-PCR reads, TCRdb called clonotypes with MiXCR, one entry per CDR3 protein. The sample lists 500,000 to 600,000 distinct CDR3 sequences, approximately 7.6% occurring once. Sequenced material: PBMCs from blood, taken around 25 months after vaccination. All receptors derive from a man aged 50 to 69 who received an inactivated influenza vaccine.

Here the CDR3 DNA reads TGTGCCAGCAGTGCCGGTCCTTCGGGGCAGTATTTT. Residues: CASSAGPSGQYF. This chain uses TRBV12-3 or TRBV12-4 with TRBJ2-3; D gene unclear. The CDR3 loop spans 12 amino acids. Between the trimmed V and J ends, which lost 5 bases and 11 bases, there was a span of 14 bases.

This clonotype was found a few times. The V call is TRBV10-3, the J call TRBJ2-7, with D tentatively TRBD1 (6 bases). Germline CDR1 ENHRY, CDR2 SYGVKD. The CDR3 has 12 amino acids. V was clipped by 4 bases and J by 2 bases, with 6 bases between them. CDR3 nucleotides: TGTGCCATCAGTGGACAGGCCTACGAGCAGTACTTC. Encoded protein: CAISGQAYEQYF.

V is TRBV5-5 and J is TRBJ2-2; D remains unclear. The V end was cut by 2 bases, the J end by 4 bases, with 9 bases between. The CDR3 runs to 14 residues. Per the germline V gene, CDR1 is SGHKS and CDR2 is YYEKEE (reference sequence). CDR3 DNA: TGTGCCAGCAGCTTTACACAGATCACCGGGGAGCTGTTTTTT. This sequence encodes CASSFTQITGELFF.